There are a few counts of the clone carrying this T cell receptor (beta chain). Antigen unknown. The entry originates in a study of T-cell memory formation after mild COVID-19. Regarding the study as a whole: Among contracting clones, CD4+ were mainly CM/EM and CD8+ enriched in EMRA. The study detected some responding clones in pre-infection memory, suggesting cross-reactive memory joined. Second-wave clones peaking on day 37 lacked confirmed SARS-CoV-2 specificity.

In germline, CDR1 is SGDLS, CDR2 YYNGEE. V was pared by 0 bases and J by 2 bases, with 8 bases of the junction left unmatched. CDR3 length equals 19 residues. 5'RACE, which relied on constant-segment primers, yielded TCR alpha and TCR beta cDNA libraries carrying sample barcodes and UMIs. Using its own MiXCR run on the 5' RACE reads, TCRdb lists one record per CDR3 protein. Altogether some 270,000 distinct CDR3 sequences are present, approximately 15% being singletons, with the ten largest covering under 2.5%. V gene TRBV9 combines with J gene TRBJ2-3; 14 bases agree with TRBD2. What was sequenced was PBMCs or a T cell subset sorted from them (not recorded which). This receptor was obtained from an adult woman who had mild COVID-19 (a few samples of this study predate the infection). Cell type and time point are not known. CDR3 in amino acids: CASSVGGLAGAGYTDTQYF. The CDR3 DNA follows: TGTGCCAGCAGCGTAGGGGGACTAGCGGGGGCCGGATACACAGATACGCAGTATTTT.